This T cell receptor beta chain was sequenced in a study of cytomegalovirus exposure and HLA in healthy donors. Study-level information: Approximately 80 million unique TCRs, all from HLA-typed donors, were included in an early release of the data.

13 Jbeta primers and 60 Vbeta primers were used for the PCR. Measured with immunoSEQ multiplex PCR; TCRdb has only the in-frame clones, and not every one. The top ten hold 0.55% to 0.65% of the sample, which has around 90,000 clones, around 78% seen once. General study results and limits: An analysis done earlier found most TCR beta V segments productive about 87% or about 30% of the time. Some V segments (TRBV6-2 and TRBV6-3 among them) were excluded as indistinguishable.

Comment on this clone: No antigen is known for it.

This CDR3 is built from 19 residues. The germline CDR1 and CDR2 sequences are SGHRS and YFSETQ. V was clipped by 1 base and J by 0 bases; unmatched bases: 8. This chain links TRBV5-1 with TRBJ1-5, with 12 nucleotides matching TRBD1. The TCR originated in a man aged 25-45 years in good health and CMV-seronegative. Sample: PBMCs. For the CDR3, the DNA is TGCGCCAGCAGCTTGTTAAGGGGACAGGGGGCCTATAGCAATCAGCCCCAGCATTTT. Translated: CASSLLRGQGAYSNQPQHF.